This T cell receptor beta chain was identified in a study of OX40 agonist ivuxolimab in advanced cancers. At the level of the study: The patients got ivuxolimab, which is an agonistic anti-OX40 (CD134) antibody.

Sampling of blood occurred at baseline, cycle 4 day 1, and cycle 7 day 1. This CDR3 is 13 amino acids long. Germline lookup yields CDR1 SGHRS and CDR2 YFSETQ. J was trimmed by 8 bases and V by 0 bases; bases with no gene match: 1. Libraries were prepared by immunoSEQ multiplex PCR; TCRdb keeps only in-frame clonotypes and omits some of them. The data show 150,000 to 180,000 clones, roughly 92% seen once. The receptor comes from an adult with an advanced solid tumor such as melanoma, head and neck, liver or kidney cancer. The material was CD4+ or CD8+ T cells sorted from blood, obtained in a trial of the OX40 agonist ivuxolimab. V usage is TRBV5-1 and J usage is TRBJ2-2, with TRBD1 identical over 7 bases. As DNA, the CDR3 is TGCGCCAGCAGCTTGGAGGGACAGGGGGAGCTGTTTTTT. Its translation is CASSLEGQGELFF.